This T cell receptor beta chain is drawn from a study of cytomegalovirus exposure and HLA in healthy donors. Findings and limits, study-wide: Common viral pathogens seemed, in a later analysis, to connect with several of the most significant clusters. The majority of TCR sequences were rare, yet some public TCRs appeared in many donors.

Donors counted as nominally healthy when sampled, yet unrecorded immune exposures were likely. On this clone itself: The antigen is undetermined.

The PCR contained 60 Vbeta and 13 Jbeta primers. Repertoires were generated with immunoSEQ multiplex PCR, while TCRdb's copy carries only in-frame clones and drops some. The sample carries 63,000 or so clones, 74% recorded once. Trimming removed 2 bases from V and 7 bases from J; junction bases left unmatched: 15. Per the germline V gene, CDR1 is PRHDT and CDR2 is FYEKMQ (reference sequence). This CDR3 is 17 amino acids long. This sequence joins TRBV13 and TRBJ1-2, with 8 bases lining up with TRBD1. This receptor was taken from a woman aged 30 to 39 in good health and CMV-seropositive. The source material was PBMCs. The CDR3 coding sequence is TGTGCCAGCAGCTTAAGACAGGGGCCTACTCTTCGATTTGGCTACACCTTC. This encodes CASSLRQGPTLRFGYTF.